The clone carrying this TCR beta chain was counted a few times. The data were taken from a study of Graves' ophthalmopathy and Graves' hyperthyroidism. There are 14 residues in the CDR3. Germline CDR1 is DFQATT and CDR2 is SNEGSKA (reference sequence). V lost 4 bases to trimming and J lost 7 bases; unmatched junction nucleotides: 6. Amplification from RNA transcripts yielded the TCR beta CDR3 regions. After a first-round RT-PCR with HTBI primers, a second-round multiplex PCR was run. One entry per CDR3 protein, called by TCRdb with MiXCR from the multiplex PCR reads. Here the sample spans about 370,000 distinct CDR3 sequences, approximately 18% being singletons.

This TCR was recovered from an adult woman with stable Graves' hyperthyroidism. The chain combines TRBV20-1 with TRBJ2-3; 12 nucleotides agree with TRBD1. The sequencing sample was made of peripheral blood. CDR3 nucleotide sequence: TGCAGTGCTACACCCGGGACAGGGGGCAATACGCAGTATTTT. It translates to CSATPGTGGNTQYF.